Shown below are 8 T cell receptor beta chains from a single sample sequenced in a study of glioma-infiltrating T cells after dendritic cell vaccination. Time point defined: after dendritic cell vaccination, including at tumor progression/relapse. The table came from immunoSEQ multiplex PCR; TCRdb's copy has only in-frame clones and leaves some out. The sample yields 100,000 or so clones, roughly 80% seen once. The material sequenced was blood, taken after dendritic cell vaccination. Source of these receptors: a human donor with glioblastoma.

There are a few counts of this clone. This rearrangement joins TRBV9 to TRBJ2-3; TRBD2 matches 10 bases. Germline-derived CDR1 and CDR2 are SGDLS and YYNGEE. The V gene end was trimmed by 2 bases and the J gene end by 1 base; junction bases not matched to a gene: 4. The CDR3 runs 16 residues. The CDR3 spells CASSVNLAGGTDTQYF. The CDR3 nucleotides are TGTGCCAGCAGCGTCAATCTAGCGGGGGGCACAGATACGCAGTATTTT. Full variable domain (rest looked up from reference TRBV9 and TRBJ2-3): DSGVTQTPKHLITATGQRVTLRCSPRSGDLSVYWYQQSLDQGLQFLIQYYNGEERAKGNILERFSAQQFPDLHSELNLSSLELGDSALYFCASSVNLAGGTDTQYFGPGTRLTVL.

The V and J genes are TRBV6-5 and TRBJ2-5, with D perhaps TRBD1 (5 bases). The CDR3 sequence is 13 residues long. The V end was cut by 6 bases, the J end by 1 base, with 9 bases between. Germline CDR1 is MNHEY and CDR2 is SVGAGI. In DNA form, the CDR3 reads TGTGCCAGCAGACTACAGGCCCAAGAGACCCAGTACTTC. Protein sequence: CASRLQAQETQYF.

V is TRBV19 and J is TRBJ2-7; 7 bases are a match to TRBD2. This CDR3 has 13 amino acids. Germline loops: CDR1 LNHDA, CDR2 SQIVND (reference sequence). J gave up 2 bases and V 4 bases, and 2 bases lay outside the gene matches. Here the CDR3 DNA reads TGTGCCAGTAGTACCAGCGGGGCCTACGAGCAGTACTTC. This translates into CASSTSGAYEQYF. Filled out from reference TRBV19 and TRBJ2-7, the complete variable domain reads DGGITQSPKYLFRKEGQNVTLSCEQNLNHDAMYWYRQDPGQGLRLIYYSQIVNDFQKGDIAEGYSVSREKKESFPLTVTSAQKNPTAFYLCASSTSGAYEQYFGPGTRLTVT.

The chain couples TRBV2 to TRBJ2-2; 7 bases are a match to TRBD1. Per germline, CDR1 SNHLY and CDR2 FYNNEI. This CDR3 is 15 amino acids long. Unmatched junction bases numbered 6, after V lost 5 bases and J lost 3 bases. For the CDR3, the DNA is TGTGCCAGCAGTAGACAGGGTGTGGACACCGGGGAGCTGTTTTTT. Translation gives CASSRQGVDTGELFF.

The chain uses TRBV30 and TRBJ1-6, with 9 bases aligning to TRBD1. The length of the CDR3 is 14 residues. With V trimmed by 1 base and J by 5 bases, 0 bases remained unmatched. Germline V CDR1 and CDR2: GTSNPN, SVGIG (reference sequence). CDR3 sequence (DNA): TGTGCCTGGAGTGGGACAGGGGATAATTCACCCCTCCACTTT. Its translation: CAWSGTGDNSPLHF.

The chain links TRBV5-1 to TRBJ2-5, with 9 bases identical to TRBD1. The V segment lost 2 bases and the J segment 3 bases; nucleotides outside the gene matches: 2. The CDR3 has 14 amino acids. Per the germline V gene, CDR1 is SGHRS and CDR2 is YFSETQ. CDR3 amino acids: CASSLRTGEETQYF. For the CDR3, the DNA is TGCGCCAGCAGCTTAAGGACAGGGGAAGAGACCCAGTACTTC.

The rearrangement uses TRBV6-6 and TRBJ2-2, with 9 bases fitting TRBD2. This CDR3 is built from 14 residues. The V gene end was trimmed by 7 bases and the J gene end by 5 bases; junction bases not matched to a gene: 5. Germline loops: CDR1 MNHNY, CDR2 SVGAGI (reference sequence). CDR3 in amino acids: CASTRGGRTGELFF. The DNA of the CDR3 is TGTGCCAGCACGCGGGGGGGCCGGACCGGGGAGCTGTTTTTT.

This chain uses TRBV10-1 with TRBJ2-3, with TRBD2 as a possible D gene (5 bases). V was clipped by 8 bases and J by 2 bases, with 11 bases between them. The CDR3 spans 13 residues. Per germline, CDR1 WNHNN and CDR2 SYGVQD (reference sequence). The CDR3 protein is CASSLAFTDTQYF. DNA for the CDR3: TGCGCCAGCTCGCTAGCTTTCACAGATACGCAGTATTTT.